This TCR beta chain was captured by sequencing in a study of OX40 agonist ivuxolimab in advanced cancers. Sequencing was performed with immunoSEQ multiplex PCR; in TCRdb, only in-frame clones are kept and a portion is missing. The sample carries approximately 65,000 clones, about nine tenths recorded once. The receptor was isolated from an adult with an advanced solid tumor such as melanoma, head and neck, liver or kidney cancer. The starting material was CD4+ or CD8+ T cells sorted from blood, obtained in a trial of the OX40 agonist ivuxolimab.

The chain's CDR3 is CASSITVQGARGQPQHF. The CDR3 DNA follows: TGTGCCAGTAGTATAACTGTCCAGGGGGCTAGGGGACAGCCCCAGCATTTT. The chain has TRBV19 and TRBJ1-5; 8 bases are shared with TRBD1. Germline V gene sequence: CDR1 LNHDA, CDR2 SQIVND (reference sequence). With 2 bases clipped from V and 7 bases from J, the junction kept 13 bases outside the gene matches. This CDR3 contains 17 residues.